This T cell receptor (beta chain) was obtained from a study of cytomegalovirus exposure and HLA in healthy donors. Study-wide results and caveats: In a later analysis, DRB1 alleles had the most associated TCRs; HLA-C alleles the fewest. Relative to equally common others, HLA-associated TCR beta chains showed greater clonal expansion in a later analysis. Some TCR beta chains (roughly 150 of them) were listed as cytomegalovirus-associated. Later analysis suggested links between common viral pathogens and several top significant clusters.

The PCR made use of 60 Vbeta and 13 Jbeta primers. Assay used: immunoSEQ multiplex PCR; TCRdb lists only in-frame clones, some missing. The repertoire holds roughly 120,000 clones, around 75% seen once, with around 1.6% in the top ten. A note on this clone: Its antigen is undetermined.

CDR1 and CDR2 (germline): LNHDA, SQIVND (reference sequence). The ends were cut back, 7 bases at V and 4 bases at J, with 14 bases in the middle. The CDR3 contains 15 residues. This chain links TRBV19 with TRBJ2-6; unclear D gene. This sequence was found in a woman aged 18-29 years in good health and CMV-seronegative. Material for sequencing was PBMCs. This CDR3 is CASISSTLGANVLTF. CDR3 sequence (DNA): TGTGCCAGTATTAGTTCCACCCTCGGGGCCAACGTCCTGACTTTC.